This record covers a single T cell receptor beta chain. The antigen remains unidentified. Sequencing was performed with immunoSEQ multiplex PCR; in TCRdb, only in-frame clones are kept and a portion is missing. The sample holds tens of thousands of clones; roughly 94% are singletons and the top ten take more than 4.5%. These data are taken from a study of T cell responses to AZD1222 COVID-19 vaccine. General study results and limits: Just a handful of AZD1222 recipients tested seropositive at baseline. Nearly half of spike-specific TCRs reportedly target variant regions that are unmutated in the B.1.351 and B.1.1.7 variants. Possibly, clonal diversity was underestimated; donors were largely white British and included more females. The peak T cell response came first, and repertoires were sampled only after it.

This clonotype originated in an adult in good health. Material: peripheral blood, obtained on day 0 of AZD1222 vaccination.

The CDR3 DNA follows: TGCGCCAGCAGCTTGACCGGGGGAGGACAGCCCCAGCATTTT. This codes for CASSLTGGGQPQHF. This sequence joins TRBV5-1 and TRBJ1-5, with a possible D match to TRBD1 (5 bases). Germline loops: CDR1 SGHRS, CDR2 YFSETQ. V dropped 1 base and J dropped 7 bases, with 12 bases sitting between them. The length of the CDR3 is 14 residues.